Here is one T cell receptor (beta chain) with its context. The germline CDR1 and CDR2 sequences are LGHDT and YNNKEL (reference sequence). V shed 4 bases and J shed 0 bases, with 7 bases lying between them. The CDR3 spans 15 residues. Clones were sequenced by immunoSEQ multiplex PCR, and TCRdb holds only the in-frame ones, with some missing. This table has 110,000 or so clones, 90% appearing once. The data stem from a study of control samples from healthy donors and cancer patients. Sample: blood. The clonotype comes from a human donor in good health. The donor label of this sample is uncertain. The rearrangement links TRBV3-1 (or the pseudogene TRBV3-2) to TRBJ1-6; D might be TRBD1 (5 bases). CDR3 coding DNA: TGTGCCAGCAGCCTCGGGACCTCCTATAATTCACCCCTCCACTTT. Its protein product is CASSLGTSYNSPLHF.